This T cell receptor beta chain stems from a study of blood T cell repertoires in COVID-19. Study-wide background: PBMCs, B-cell-depleted T cells, or T cells were the source of the cDNA or gDNA that made up the material.

After removal of 0 bases from V and 6 bases from J, the junction contained 4 bases not matched to a gene. The length of the CDR3 is 14 residues. Germline values: CDR1 LGHNA, CDR2 YSLEER. Authors' processing steps: Reference gene primer amplification yielded estimated nucleated cell counts. Here immunoSEQ multiplex PCR was the method, and the copy in TCRdb shows in-frame clones only, minus some. The V and J calls and clone size come from that table; D and trimming were worked out from the DNA. This table holds under 300,000 clones, approximately 90% found once. The source is a woman in her forties who had recovered from COVID-19. The sample comprised peripheral blood. The genes are TRBV4-3 and TRBJ2-7; 8 bases are shared with TRBD1. The CDR3 nucleotides are TGCGCCAGCAGCCAAGAGAGACAGGGGACCGAGCAGTACTTC. The encoded protein is CASSQERQGTEQYF.